The 21 T cell receptor beta chains below all came from one sample that was sequenced in a study of shared clonotypes between healthy human individuals. Assay: immunoSEQ multiplex PCR; the TCRdb copy retains only in-frame clones and omits some. The sample has roughly 500,000 clones; approximately 95% are singletons. Material for sequencing was naive CD4+ T cells sorted from blood. Documented subset: CD45RA+ positively selected. The receptors shown here come from a woman in her 30s in good health.

The genes are TRBV6-1 and TRBJ2-3, with D possibly being TRBD2 (5 bases). This CDR3 spans 16 amino acids. Germline loops: CDR1 MNHNS, CDR2 SASEGT. V gave up 4 bases and J gave up 0 bases, with 14 bases separating them. The CDR3 DNA follows: TGTGCCAGCAGTGGTTGGGGAGTTGATAGCACAGATACGCAGTATTTT. It is translated as CASSGWGVDSTDTQYF.

This chain uses TRBV19 with TRBJ1-5, with D possibly matching TRBD1 (5 bases). Looked up from germline, CDR1 is LNHDA and CDR2 is SQIVND (reference sequence). Deletions cut 6 bases from V and 3 bases from J, with 18 bases between. This CDR3 contains 16 residues. The CDR3 nucleotides read TGTGCCAGTAGCCCACACAGGCGACCATACAATCAGCCCCAGCATTTT. Translated, it gives CASSPHRRPYNQPQHF.

This clone was seen only a few times. The genes are TRBV27 and TRBJ1-4, with D possibly being TRBD1 (6 bases). V lost 6 bases and J lost 10, with 18 bases in between. The germline gives CDR1 MNHEY, CDR2 SMNVEV (reference sequence). The CDR3 length is 14 residues. The CDR3 sequence: CASSYMAEGGKLFF. The CDR3 DNA reads as TGTGCCAGCAGCTACATGGCTGAGGGGGGAAAACTGTTTTTT. Full variable domain (missing parts from reference TRBV27 and TRBJ1-4): EAQVTQNPRYLITVTGKKLTVTCSQNMNHEYMSWYRQDPGLGLRQIYYSMNVEVTDKGDVPEGYKVSRKEKRNFPLILESPSPNQTSLYFCASSYMAEGGKLFFGSGTQLSVL.

CDR3 coding DNA: TGTGCCAGCAGTTTTCAGGGAAGAGGAGAGACCCAGTACTTC. It specifies CASSFQGRGETQYF. The genes are TRBV6-5 and TRBJ2-5; a weak D match, TRBD1 (5 bases). V shed 4 bases and J shed 4 bases, with 13 bases lying between them. The V gene's germline CDR1 is MNHEY and CDR2 SVGAGI. This CDR3 has 14 residues.

This chain joins TRBV5-5 and TRBJ2-7, with D possibly matching TRBD2 (7 bases). CDR3 length: 16 residues. Germline loops: CDR1 SGHKS, CDR2 YYEKEE (reference sequence). Trimming shortened V by 6 bases and J by 4 bases, and 23 bases separated the two germline ends. The CDR3 here is CASILFWGGTGYEQYF. CDR3 in DNA: TGTGCCAGCATACTATTTTGGGGGGGCACTGGGTACGAGCAGTACTTC.

The CDR3 DNA follows: TGTGCCAGCAGACGACTTAGGACAGGGCCTCGGACCGGGGAGCTGTTTTTT. Amino acid sequence: CASRRLRTGPRTGELFF. The V call is TRBV11-2, the J call TRBJ2-2; 8 bases are a match to TRBD1. Germline CDR1 is SGHAT and CDR2 is FQNNGV. This CDR3 comprises 17 residues. V lost 6 bases and J lost 5; bases outside the gene matches: 14.

The chain couples TRBV21-1 to TRBJ2-3; the table's D call TRBD2 went unverified against the DNA. TRBV21-1 is noted as a pseudogene. The CDR3 is 21 residues long. The CDR3 sequence is CASSSPDGTSGSGYYGDTQYF. CDR3 DNA sequence: TGTGCCAGCAGCTCCCCTGACGGGACTAGCGGGAGCGGGTACTACGGAGATACGCAGTATTTT.

The rearrangement uses TRBV30 and TRBJ2-1; D is undetermined. Trimming stripped 2 bases from V and 3 bases from J, with 8 bases between. Looked up from germline, CDR1 is GTSNPN and CDR2 is SVGIG (reference sequence). CDR3 length: 13 residues. The CDR3 DNA sequence: TGTGCCTGGAGTCGGAGCGACTACAATGAGCAGTTCTTC. Amino acid sequence: CAWSRSDYNEQFF.

This chain uses TRBV5-1 with TRBJ1-2; D not resolved. Germline CDR1 is SGHRS and CDR2 is YFSETQ. The germline V and J ends were trimmed by 2 bases and 1 base, with 6 bases remaining between them. The CDR3 consists of 13 residues. The CDR3 bases are TGCGCCAGCAGCTTTGGGGATAACTATGGCTACACCTTC. This sequence encodes CASSFGDNYGYTF. The whole variable domain, remainder taken from reference TRBV5-1 and TRBJ1-2, is KAGVTQTPRYLIKTRGQQVTLSCSPISGHRSVSWYQQTPGQGLQFLFEYFSETQRNKGNFPGRFSGRQFSNSRSEMNVSTLELGDSALYLCASSFGDNYGYTFGSGTRLTVV.

The chain employs TRBV2 and TRBJ1-4, with unresolved D. There are 13 residues in the CDR3. Trimming took off 6 bases at V and 6 bases at J, with 11 bases between the two ends. Germline CDR1 SNHLY, CDR2 FYNNEI. CDR3 region: CASREGVDEKLFF. CDR3 DNA sequence: TGTGCCAGCAGGGAGGGTGTTGATGAAAAACTGTTTTTT.

The V and J genes are TRBV7-8 and TRBJ2-7; 8 bases match TRBD2. The CDR3 sequence is 15 residues long. Germline V lookup: CDR1 SGHVS, CDR2 FQNEAQ. Losses at the gene ends were 8 bases for V and 2 bases for J; bases not matched to a gene: 11. CDR3 loop: CASARTDGRAYEQYF. The CDR3 DNA follows: TGTGCCAGCGCCCGGACGGACGGGAGGGCCTACGAGCAGTACTTC.

This chain uses TRBV27 with TRBJ1-4; D is uncertain. V was shortened by 4 bases and J by 4 bases, with 13 bases between the two germline ends. The CDR3 has 15 residues. CDR1 is MNHEY, CDR2 SMNVEV, per germline (reference sequence). The CDR3 DNA sequence: TGTGCCAGCAGTTCCTCGGGCCTTCGTAATGAAAAACTGTTTTTT. Protein sequence: CASSSSGLRNEKLFF.

This sequence joins TRBV19 and TRBJ2-1; the D is unclear. The CDR3 consists of 13 residues. With 6 bases removed from V and 5 bases from J, the gap between germline ends came to 11 bases. Germline assignment: CDR1 LNHDA and CDR2 SQIVND (reference sequence). The CDR3 reads CASRVDGNNEQFF. CDR3 coding DNA: TGTGCCAGTAGGGTTGACGGAAACAATGAGCAGTTCTTC.

The V and J genes are TRBV9 and TRBJ1-2; D unclear. There are 11 residues in the CDR3. Trimming stripped 4 bases from V and 4 bases from J, with 5 bases between. Per germline, CDR1 SGDLS and CDR2 YYNGEE. CDR3 coding DNA: TGTGCCAGCAGCACACTCTATGGCTACACCTTC. This gives the protein CASSTLYGYTF. The variable domain in full, with the rest retrieved from reference TRBV9 and TRBJ1-2, is DSGVTQTPKHLITATGQRVTLRCSPRSGDLSVYWYQQSLDQGLQFLIQYYNGEERAKGNILERFSAQQFPDLHSELNLSSLELGDSALYFCASSTLYGYTFGSGTRLTVV.

V gene TRBV6-1 combines with J gene TRBJ2-7, with no clear D. Germline CDR1 reads MNHNS; CDR2 reads SASEGT. Trimming pared 7 bases from V and 3 bases from J, leaving 19 bases between. This CDR3 region has 15 residues. CDR3 sequence reads: CASNMRPSMLYEQYF. The CDR3 DNA is TGTGCCAGCAACATGAGACCCAGTATGCTCTACGAGCAGTACTTC.

The gene calls are TRBV5-1 and TRBJ1-2; D is unresolved. From germline, CDR1 is SGHRS and CDR2 YFSETQ. V dropped 0 bases and J dropped 4 bases, with 7 bases sitting between them. The length of the CDR3 is 13 residues. In DNA, the CDR3 is TGCGCCAGCAGCTTGGACGGAACCTATGGCTACACCTTC. Residues: CASSLDGTYGYTF.

V gene TRBV6-6 combines with J gene TRBJ2-7; D is ambiguous. V was shortened by 0 bases and J by 4 bases, with 10 bases between the two germline ends. This CDR3 has 14 amino acids. Germline V CDR1 and CDR2: MNHNY, SVGAGI (reference sequence). The CDR3 sequence: CASSYSFTTYEQYF. As DNA, the CDR3 is TGTGCCAGCAGTTACTCCTTTACCACATACGAGCAGTACTTC.

The rearrangement joins TRBV7-2 to TRBJ1-5; tentatively, D is TRBD1 (6 bases). The CDR3 contains 17 residues. Deletions cut 0 bases from V and 9 bases from J, with 21 bases between. CDR1 and CDR2 from the germline V gene are SGHTA and FQGNSA. The CDR3 region has the DNA TGTGCCAGCAGCTTAGCAGGGGGGAGGGGGTTAGTGTCGCCCCAGCATTTT. This sequence encodes CASSLAGGRGLVSPQHF.

About this clone itself: The sample has other DNA sequences that encode this CDR3 too. The CDR3 loop is CASSSTDTQYF. CDR3 bases: TGTGCCAGCAGTTCGACAGATACGCAGTATTTT. The J gene is TRBJ2-3, the V gene TRBV2; D not resolved. Germline-derived CDR1 and CDR2 are SNHLY and FYNNEI. The CDR3 extends over 11 amino acids. With 5 bases removed from V and 3 bases from J, the gap between germline ends came to 3 bases.

The CDR3 DNA reads as TGTGCCAGCGCTAGACAGGGGGCCCGGGAAAAACTGTTTTTT. It specifies CASARQGAREKLFF. This chain uses TRBV28 with TRBJ1-4; 10 nucleotides agree with TRBD1. Germline lookup yields CDR1 MDHEN and CDR2 SYDVKM. There are 14 residues in the CDR3. Trimming cost V 8 bases and J 8 bases; bases outside gene matches: 8.

This clone came up once. V is TRBV19 and J is TRBJ1-5, with 8 bases that match TRBD1. Germline CDR1 LNHDA, CDR2 SQIVND (reference sequence). This CDR3 contains 14 residues. With 6 bases clipped from V and 3 bases from J, the junction kept 4 bases outside the gene matches. CDR3 DNA sequence: TGTGCCAGTAGAAGGGACAGGAACAATCAGCCCCAGCATTTT. Its protein product is CASRRDRNNQPQHF.